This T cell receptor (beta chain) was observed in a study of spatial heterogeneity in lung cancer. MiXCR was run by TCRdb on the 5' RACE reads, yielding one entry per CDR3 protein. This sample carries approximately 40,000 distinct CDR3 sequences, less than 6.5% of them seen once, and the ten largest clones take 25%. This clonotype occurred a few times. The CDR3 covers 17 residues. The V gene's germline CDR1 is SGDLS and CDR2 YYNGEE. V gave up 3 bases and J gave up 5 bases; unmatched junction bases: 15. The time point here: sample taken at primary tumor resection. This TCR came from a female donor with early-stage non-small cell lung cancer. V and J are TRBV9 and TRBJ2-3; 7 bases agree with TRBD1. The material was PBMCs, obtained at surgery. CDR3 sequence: CASSGADRRTLVDTQYF. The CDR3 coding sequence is TGTGCCAGCAGCGGCGCGGACAGGAGGACTTTGGTAGATACGCAGTATTTT.